This TCR beta chain was retrieved from a study of shared clonotypes between healthy human individuals. Some clones are missing from TCRdb's copy, which holds only in-frame ones; the method was immunoSEQ multiplex PCR. The repertoire consists of roughly 2.5 million clones, with 85% to 95% occurring once and the leading ten covering over 0.12%. Sequencing was performed on naive CD4+ T cells sorted from blood. Subset here: CD45RA+ positively selected. The source is a man younger than 35 in good health.

CDR3 region: CASSQDRSNNQPQHF. DNA of the CDR3: TGCGCCAGCAGCCAAGATAGGAGCAACAATCAGCCCCAGCATTTT. The chain carries TRBV4-1 and TRBJ1-5, with D unclear. This CDR3 is 15 amino acids long. Trimming took off 0 bases at V and 3 bases at J, with 9 bases between the two ends. In germline, CDR1 is MGHRA, CDR2 YSYEKL.